This T cell receptor (beta chain) was sequenced in a study of shared clonotypes between healthy human individuals. Study results and limitations: Despite large depth, sorted-subset datasets appeared incompletely sequenced. Blood alone was sampled, and tissue repertoires likely differ.

In regard to this clone: What it binds is not known. Other DNA sequences in the same sample also yield this CDR3.

With V trimmed by 3 bases and J by 7 bases, 2 bases remained unmatched. Germline CDR1 KGHSH, CDR2 LQKENI. The CDR3 totals 12 residues. Clones were read by immunoSEQ multiplex PCR, and TCRdb kept only the in-frame ones, dropping some. The table records some 2,500,000 clones, about nine tenths of them present only once. The V and J genes are TRBV18 and TRBJ2-5; 7 bases match TRBD2. Sequencing used naive CD4+ T cells from PBMCs. Subset of the sample: CD45RA+ positively selected. The receptor was isolated from a man aged 18-30 years in good health. Some clones in this sample may be carry-over from other donors' samples. The CDR3 sequence: CASSPRGGTQYF. The CDR3 DNA follows: TGTGCCAGCTCACCGCGCGGGGGGACCCAGTACTTC.